The clone carrying this T cell receptor (beta chain) has only one observation. The source of the sample is a study of blood T cell repertoires in COVID-19. Study overall: From T cells, B-cell-depleted T cells, or PBMCs came the material, which was cDNA or gDNA.

V lost 1 base and J lost 1, with 15 bases in between. In germline, CDR1 is GTSNPN, CDR2 SVGIG (reference sequence). This CDR3 region has 16 residues. Among Cohort 3 donors, those recovered had two negative PCRs, clearance, or symptom resolution. Produced via immunoSEQ multiplex PCR; TCRdb's table is partial and in-frame only. The table records 150,000 to 200,000 clones, roughly 90% of them present only once. The chain recombines TRBV30 with TRBJ2-3; perhaps TRBD1 as D (5 bases). The sequencing sample was made of PBMCs or T cells enriched from blood (not recorded which). This TCR came from a woman aged 18 to 35 who had recovered from COVID-19. As DNA, the CDR3 is TGTGCCTGGAGTGAGACAGCGACTCGGGGCACAGATACGCAGTATTTT. It encodes CAWSETATRGTDTQYF. Together with reference TRBV30 and TRBJ2-3, the CDR3 gives the full variable domain: SQTIHQWPATLVQPVGSPLSLECTVEGTSNPNLYWYRQAAGRGLQLLFYSVGIGQISSEVPQNLSASRPQDRQFILSSKKLLLSDSGFYLCAWSETATRGTDTQYFGPGTRLTVL.